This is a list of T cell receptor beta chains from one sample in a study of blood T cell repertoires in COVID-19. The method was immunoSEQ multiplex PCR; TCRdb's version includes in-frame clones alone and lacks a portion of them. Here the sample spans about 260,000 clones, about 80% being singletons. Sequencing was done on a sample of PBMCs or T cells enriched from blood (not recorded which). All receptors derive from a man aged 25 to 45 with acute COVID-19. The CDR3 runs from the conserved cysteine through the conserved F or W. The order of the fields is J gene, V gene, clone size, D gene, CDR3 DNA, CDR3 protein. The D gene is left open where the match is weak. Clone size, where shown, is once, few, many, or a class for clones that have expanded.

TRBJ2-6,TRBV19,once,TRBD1,TGTGCCAGTAGCGACAGGGGACTCTCTGGGGCCAACGTCCTGACTTTC,CASSDRGLSGANVLTF
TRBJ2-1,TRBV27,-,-,TGTGCCAGCAGGGGGGCGGGACAGCCTAGCTCCTACAATGAGCAGTTCTTC,CASRGAGQPSSYNEQFF
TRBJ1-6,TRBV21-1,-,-,TGTGCCAGCAGCAAATCGCGGGGTGGGGGGTGTTGCGGGCCACCCCTCCACTTT,CASSKSRGGGCCGPPLHF
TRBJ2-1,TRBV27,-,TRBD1,TGTGCCAGCAGTCCCGGGACAGGGGTATACAATGAGCAGTTCTTC,CASSPGTGVYNEQFF
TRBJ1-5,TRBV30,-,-,TGTGCCTGGAGTGAATCGGGGAATGCTCAGCCCCAGCATTTT,CAWSESGNAQPQHF
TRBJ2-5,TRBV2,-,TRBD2,TGTGCCAGCATGCTAGTCGGCCCCCGGGGGGCCCAGTACTTC,CASMLVGPRGAQYF
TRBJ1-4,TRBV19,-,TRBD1,TGTGCCAGTAGTATGTTGGACAGGGGGAATGAAAAACTGTTTTTT,CASSMLDRGNEKLFF
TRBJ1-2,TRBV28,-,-,TGTGCCAGCAGTCGATCCGCCGGGACAAACCTTCGTCGCTATGGCTACACCTTC,CASSRSAGTNLRRYGYTF
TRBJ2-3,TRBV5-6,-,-,TGTGCCAGCAGCGCAACAGGGCTTAGCACAGATACGCAGTATTTT,CASSATGLSTDTQYF
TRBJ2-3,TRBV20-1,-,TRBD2,TGCAGTGCTAGTGTCCAGCGGGAGTTCACAGATACGCAGTATTTT,CSASVQREFTDTQYF
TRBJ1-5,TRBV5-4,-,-,TGTGCCAGCAGCTTGGGGGGGCAGGGGAGCAATCAGCCCCAGCATTTT,CASSLGGQGSNQPQHF
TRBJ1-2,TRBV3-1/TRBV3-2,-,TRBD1,TGTGCCAGCAGCCAAGATATGTGGGGGACAGGGGAAGGCTACACCTTC,CASSQDMWGTGEGYTF
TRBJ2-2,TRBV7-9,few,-,TGTGCCAGCAGCTCGCCAGGTTCGAACACCGGGGAGCTGTTTTTT,CASSSPGSNTGELFF
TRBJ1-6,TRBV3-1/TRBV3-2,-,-,TGTGCCAGCAGCTTTACGACAGGAAATTCACCCCTCCACTTT,CASSFTTGNSPLHF
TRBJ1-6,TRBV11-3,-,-,TGTGCCAGCAGCTCGGGACTGAGCTCCTATAATTCACCCCTCCACTTT,CASSSGLSSYNSPLHF
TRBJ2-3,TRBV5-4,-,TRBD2,TGTGCCAGCAGCTTCTCCCTAGCGGGGGGCGTGAATACGCAGTATTTT,CASSFSLAGGVNTQYF
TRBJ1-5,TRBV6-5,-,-,TGTGCCAGCACCTTGGGGGGGCTCGATCAGCCCCAGCATTTT,CASTLGGLDQPQHF
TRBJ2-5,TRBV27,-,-,TGTGCCAGCAGTTCCACCAGTACCCAGTACTTC,CASSSTSTQYF
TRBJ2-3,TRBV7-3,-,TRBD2,TGTGCCAGCAGCTTAGGACTAGCGGGGGATACGCAGTATTTT,CASSLGLAGDTQYF
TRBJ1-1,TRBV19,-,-,TGTGCCAGTAGGGTCGGGTTGAGAAACACTGAAGCTTTCTTT,CASRVGLRNTEAFF
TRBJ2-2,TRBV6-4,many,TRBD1,TGTGCCAGCAGTGACTCGGGACAGGGGAACACCGGGGAGCTGTTTTTT,CASSDSGQGNTGELFF
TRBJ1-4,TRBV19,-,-,TGTGCCAGTACCGGGACTGGGGGTGAAAAACTGTTTTTT,CASTGTGGEKLFF
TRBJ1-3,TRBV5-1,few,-,TGTGCCAGCAGGGTGGGACACGGCTTGAACACCATATATTTT,CASRVGHGLNTIYF
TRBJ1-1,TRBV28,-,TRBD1,TGTGCCAGCAGTCTCATTACAGGGGGCGTTAGGACTGAAGCTTTCTTT,CASSLITGGVRTEAFF
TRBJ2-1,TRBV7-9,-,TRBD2,TGTGCCAGCAGCTCGACTAGCGGGAGGGCAAGCTCCTACAATGAGCAGTTCTTC,CASSSTSGRASSYNEQFF
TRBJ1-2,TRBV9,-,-,TGTGCCAGCAGCGCAACCACAGGGACGCGCTATGGCTACACCTTC,CASSATTGTRYGYTF
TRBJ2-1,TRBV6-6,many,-,TGTGCCAGCAGTTACTCGTCAGAGGGCGAGCAGTTCTTC,CASSYSSEGEQFF